These 12 T cell receptor beta chains came from one sample sequenced in a study of shared clonotypes between healthy human individuals. Sequencing was performed with immunoSEQ multiplex PCR; in TCRdb, only in-frame clones are kept and a portion is missing. The sample shows approximately 700,000 clones, 73% of them seen only once. The sample was memory CD4+ T cells sorted from blood. The subset denotes: CD45RA-negative fraction. The receptor set was obtained from a woman aged 25 to 45 in good health.

This chain connects TRBV10-3 to TRBJ1-2; TRBD1 might be the D (5 bases). The CDR3 sequence is 13 residues long. Trimming stripped 3 bases from V and 2 bases from J, with 7 bases between. Germline V gene data show CDR1 as ENHRY and CDR2 as SYGVKD. The CDR3 spells CAISDWDNYGYTF. DNA for the CDR3: TGTGCCATCAGTGATTGGGACAACTATGGCTACACCTTC.

As to this clone: The sample has other DNA sequences that encode this CDR3 too. The chain couples TRBV5-1 to TRBJ2-2; 8 bases line up with TRBD1. In germline, CDR1 is SGHRS, CDR2 YFSETQ. V gave up 3 bases and J gave up 0 bases; unmatched junction bases: 1. The CDR3 covers 15 residues. The chain's CDR3 is CASSWDRSNTGELFF. CDR3 DNA: TGCGCCAGCAGCTGGGACAGGTCGAACACCGGGGAGCTGTTTTTT.

Comments on this clone: A clone one base away is much larger, so this may be a read error. V gene TRBV21-1 combines with J gene TRBJ2-1; the table names TRBD2, a call not compared with the DNA. TRBV21-1 is labeled a pseudogene. The CDR3 loop spans 10 amino acids. DNA of the CDR3: TGTGCCAGCAGCCTAAATGAGCAGTTCTTC. Residues: CASSLNEQFF.

The V and J genes are TRBV15 and TRBJ2-3, with D possibly TRBD1 on 5 matching bases. The length of the CDR3 is 17 residues. The germline V and J ends were trimmed by 0 bases and 0 bases, with 13 bases remaining between them. Germline CDR1 and CDR2: LNHNV and YYDKDF (reference sequence). CDR3 nucleotides: TGTGCCACCAGCAGAGAGGGGCGGCAGCTAAGCACAGATACGCAGTATTTT. Translated: CATSREGRQLSTDTQYF.

V is TRBV19 and J is TRBJ2-1, with D possibly being TRBD1 (5 bases). The CDR3 runs to 11 residues. Trimming took off 10 bases at V and 7 bases at J, with 11 bases between the two ends. Germline V gives CDR1 LNHDA, CDR2 SQIVND (reference sequence). As DNA, the CDR3 is TGTGCCACTTCCAGGGTAAATGAGCAGTTCTTC. This gives the protein CATSRVNEQFF.

DNA of the CDR3: TGTGCCAGCTCACCAAGACAGGACTCTGGGGCCAACGTCCTGACTTTC. It specifies CASSPRQDSGANVLTF. V and J are TRBV18 and TRBJ2-6; maybe TRBD1 (6 bases). There are 16 residues in the CDR3. Germline assignment: CDR1 KGHSH and CDR2 LQKENI. The V end was cut by 2 bases, the J end by 0 bases, with 8 bases between.

This clone occurred a few times. The chain carries TRBV6-4 and TRBJ1-1, with 9 bases fitting TRBD1. This CDR3 contains 16 residues. Germline CDR1 and CDR2: MRHNA and SNTAGT. The trim removed 0 bases at V and 5 bases at J, leaving 7 bases unmatched. The CDR3 region is CASSDSEGQGKTEAFF. CDR3 nucleotides: TGTGCCAGCAGTGACTCGGAGGGACAGGGAAAGACTGAAGCTTTCTTT.

The chain uses TRBV18 and TRBJ2-1; D gene unclear. V was pared by 3 bases and J by 3 bases, with 12 bases between. CDR3 length equals 15 residues. Germline CDR1 reads KGHSH; CDR2 reads LQKENI. CDR3 in amino acids: CASSPTTLHYNEQFF. In DNA form, the CDR3 reads TGTGCCAGCTCACCGACGACCCTACACTACAATGAGCAGTTCTTC.

V gene TRBV7-6 combines with J gene TRBJ2-1; 7 bases fit TRBD2. The CDR3 runs 15 residues. Germline CDR1 reads SGHVS; CDR2 reads FNYEAQ. J lost 6 bases, V lost 5 bases, and 10 bases had no gene match. This CDR3 reads CASSPPTGLFNEQFF. Written as DNA, the CDR3 is TGTGCCAGCAGCCCTCCCACGGGACTATTCAATGAGCAGTTCTTC.

This rearrangement joins TRBV11-3 to TRBJ2-7, with 8 bases fitting TRBD2. Per germline, CDR1 SGHNT and CDR2 YENEEA. V trimming: 5 bases; J trimming: 4 bases; junction bases outside the gene matches: 7. The CDR3 contains 14 residues. CDR3 nucleotides: TGTGCCAGCAGCCCTACTAGCGGACCTTACGAGCAGTACTTC. Translating gives CASSPTSGPYEQYF.

A few counts support this clone. Other nucleotide sequences from this sample produce the same CDR3. The gene calls are TRBV19 and TRBJ1-1, with D tentatively TRBD1 (5 bases). CDR3 length: 14 residues. CDR1 is LNHDA and CDR2 is SQIVND in the germline V gene (reference sequence). The germline V and J ends were trimmed by 9 bases and 5 bases, with 19 bases remaining between them. CDR3 DNA: TGTGCCAGCACCTCAGGTCGGGGGGGGACTGAAGCTTTCTTT. Translation: CASTSGRGGTEAFF.

The chain employs TRBV28 and TRBJ2-1; 9 nucleotides align to TRBD1. Losses at the gene ends were 4 bases for V and 5 bases for J; bases not matched to a gene: 6. This CDR3 has 15 amino acids. CDR1 MDHEN and CDR2 SYDVKM come from the germline V gene. CDR3 nucleotides: TGTGCCAGCAGTTCCCCCAGGACAGGGGACAATGAGCAGTTCTTC. It codes for CASSSPRTGDNEQFF. The full variable domain, in which reference TRBV28 and TRBJ2-1 provide the parts outside the CDR3, is DVKVTQSSRYLVKRTGEKVFLECVQDMDHENMFWYRQDPGLGLRLIYFSYDVKMKEKGDIPEGYSVSREKKERFSLILESASTNQTSMYLCASSSPRTGDNEQFFGPGTRLTVL.